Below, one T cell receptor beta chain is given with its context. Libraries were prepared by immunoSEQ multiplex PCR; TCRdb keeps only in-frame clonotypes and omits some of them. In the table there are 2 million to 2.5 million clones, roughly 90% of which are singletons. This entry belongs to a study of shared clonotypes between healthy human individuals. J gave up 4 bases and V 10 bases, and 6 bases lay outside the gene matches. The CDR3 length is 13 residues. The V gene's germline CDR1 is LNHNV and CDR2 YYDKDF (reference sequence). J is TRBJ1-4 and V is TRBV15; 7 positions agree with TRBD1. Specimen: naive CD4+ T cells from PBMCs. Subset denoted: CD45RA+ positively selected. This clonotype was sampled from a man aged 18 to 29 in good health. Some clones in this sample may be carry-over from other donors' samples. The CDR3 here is CAINRGLNEKLFF. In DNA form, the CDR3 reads TGTGCCATCAACAGGGGCCTTAATGAAAAACTGTTTTTT.